These 29 T cell receptor beta chains were all obtained from the same sample, sequenced in a study of T cell responses to AZD1222 COVID-19 vaccine. Assay used: immunoSEQ multiplex PCR; TCRdb lists only in-frame clones, some missing. The table shows 63,000 or so clones, with approximately 85% occurring only once. Sequenced material: peripheral blood, taken on day 0 of AZD1222 vaccination. Receptors originate from an adult in good health.

The rearrangement uses TRBV7-6 and TRBJ2-3, with TRBD2 identical over 15 bases. V dropped 5 bases and J dropped 4; count of bases not matched to a gene: 7. This CDR3 has 17 amino acids. Per germline, CDR1 SGHVS and CDR2 FNYEAQ. CDR3 amino acids: CASSPWTSGGAADTQYF. Here the CDR3 DNA reads TGTGCCAGCAGCCCCTGGACTAGCGGGGGGGCGGCAGATACGCAGTATTTT.

The chain links TRBV6-2 or TRBV6-3 to TRBJ1-2; TRBD1 might be the D (5 bases). V lost 3 bases, J lost 8 bases, and 19 bases lay in between. The CDR3 sequence is 15 residues long. Germline CDR1 is MNHEY and CDR2 is SVGEGT. The CDR3 bases are TGTGCCAGCAGTTATTTCGGCAGGGTAATTTGGGGCTACACCTTC. Amino acid sequence: CASSYFGRVIWGYTF.

The CDR3 DNA is TGTGCCAGCAGCCCCCCGGCAGGGGATAATTCACCCCTCCACTTT. Amino acid sequence: CASSPPAGDNSPLHF. V gene TRBV5-4 combines with J gene TRBJ1-6; perhaps TRBD1 as D (6 bases). Germline CDR1 SGHNT, CDR2 YYREEE (reference sequence). V lost 4 bases and J 5 bases, leaving 13 bases between the germline ends. The CDR3 runs 15 residues.

This chain links TRBV6-6 with TRBJ1-4; D call uncertain. The CDR3 runs 12 residues. From germline, CDR1 is MNHNY and CDR2 SVGAGI (reference sequence). V lost 6 bases, J lost 4 bases, and 6 bases lay in between. The CDR3 DNA reads as TGTGCCAGCAGCCCAAATAATGAAAAACTGTTTTTT. This encodes CASSPNNEKLFF.

This chain joins TRBV30 and TRBJ2-5; 9 positions match TRBD2. The V segment lost 2 bases and the J segment 4 bases; nucleotides outside the gene matches: 8. This CDR3 is 15 amino acids long. CDR1 and CDR2 (germline): GTSNPN, SVGIG (reference sequence). CDR3 protein: CAWSRGGGAGETQYF. DNA of the CDR3: TGTGCCTGGAGTAGGGGCGGGGGGGCAGGAGAGACCCAGTACTTC. The full variable domain, rest sourced from reference TRBV30 and TRBJ2-5, is SQTIHQWPATLVQPVGSPLSLECTVEGTSNPNLYWYRQAAGRGLQLLFYSVGIGQISSEVPQNLSASRPQDRQFILSSKKLLLSDSGFYLCAWSRGGGAGETQYFGPGTRLLVL.

The chain couples TRBV7-2 to TRBJ1-5; D not resolved. The CDR3 runs 15 residues. Germline assignment: CDR1 SGHTA and CDR2 FQGNSA. The ends were cut back, 0 bases at V and 1 base at J, with 7 bases in the middle. The CDR3 DNA reads as TGTGCCAGCAGCTTAGCTGCTGGAAGCAATCAGCCCCAGCATTTT. It specifies CASSLAAGSNQPQHF.

In this sample, this clone turned up once. The chain employs TRBV19 and TRBJ2-3, with 10 positions matching TRBD1. The V and J ends lost 6 bases and 0 bases, in that order; junction bases with no gene match: 3. Germline V gives CDR1 LNHDA, CDR2 SQIVND (reference sequence). There are 15 residues in the CDR3. The CDR3 DNA is TGTGCCAGTAGGGGACAGGGGCCTAGCACAGATACGCAGTATTTT. Its translation: CASRGQGPSTDTQYF.

The chain carries TRBV7-8 and TRBJ2-1; D gene ambiguous. Deletions cut 8 bases from V and 2 bases from J, with 19 bases between. Germline CDR1 SGHVS, CDR2 FQNEAQ. The CDR3 loop spans 16 amino acids. CDR3 in amino acids: CASVLRVNSAYNEQFF. The CDR3, as DNA: TGTGCCAGCGTCCTTCGCGTAAATTCTGCCTACAATGAGCAGTTCTTC. The variable domain in full, completed from reference TRBV7-8 and TRBJ2-1, reads GAGVSQSPRYKVAKRGQDVALRCDPISGHVSLFWYQQALGQGPEFLTYFQNEAQLDKSGLPSDRFFAERPEGSVSTLKIQRTQQEDSAVYLCASVLRVNSAYNEQFFGPGTRLTVL.

The chain has TRBV11-2 and TRBJ1-4, with 12 bases that match TRBD1. This CDR3 comprises 15 residues. Germline V gene lookup returns CDR1 SGHAT and CDR2 FQNNGV. Germline trimming cut 6 bases from V and 7 bases from J; bases unmatched to any gene: 6. The CDR3 protein is CASSRDRGRAEKLFF. DNA of the CDR3: TGTGCCAGCAGTAGGGACAGGGGGCGCGCTGAAAAACTGTTTTTT.

The gene calls are TRBV5-5 and TRBJ1-4; D call uncertain. Germline values: CDR1 SGHKS, CDR2 YYEKEE (reference sequence). Deletions cut 1 base from V and 4 bases from J, with 8 bases between. This CDR3 region has 14 residues. The CDR3 coding sequence is TGTGCCAGCAGCTTGTATGACGTTAATGAAAAACTGTTTTTT. Translated: CASSLYDVNEKLFF.

The chain uses TRBV5-4 and TRBJ1-1; weak D call: TRBD1 (6 bases). V lost 4 bases and J 8 bases, leaving 15 bases between the germline ends. Germline assignment: CDR1 SGHNT and CDR2 YYREEE (reference sequence). There are 13 residues in the CDR3. CDR3 amino acids: CASSPGAQKEAFF. As DNA, the CDR3 is TGTGCCAGCAGCCCAGGGGCACAGAAGGAAGCTTTCTTT. Together with reference TRBV5-4 and TRBJ1-1, the CDR3 gives the full variable domain: ETGVTQSPTHLIKTRGQQVTLRCSSQSGHNTVSWYQQALGQGPQFIFQYYREEENGRGNFPPRFSGLQFPNYSSELNVNALELDDSALYLCASSPGAQKEAFFGQGTRLTVV.

The chain links TRBV9 to TRBJ1-4; TRBD1 is a possible D gene (6 bases). The CDR3 spans 14 residues. V was pared by 0 bases and J by 8 bases, with 11 bases between. Germline CDR1 is SGDLS and CDR2 is YYNGEE. CDR3 loop: CASSVVGAAEKLFF. The DNA of the CDR3 is TGTGCCAGCAGCGTAGTGGGGGCCGCCGAAAAACTGTTTTTT.

The chain joins TRBV7-3 to TRBJ1-6; D unresolved. V lost 5 bases, J lost 7 bases, and 12 bases lay in between. Germline V gene lookup returns CDR1 SGHTA and CDR2 FQGTGA. This CDR3 has 14 residues. This chain's CDR3 is CASSARAGNSPLHF. The CDR3 region has the DNA TGTGCCAGCAGCGCCCGGGCCGGAAATTCACCCCTCCACTTT.

This clone was seen a handful of times. This rearrangement joins TRBV30 to TRBJ1-1; D not resolved. The V and J ends lost 0 bases and 7 bases respectively, with 15 bases between them. This CDR3 spans 14 amino acids. Germline values: CDR1 GTSNPN, CDR2 SVGIG (reference sequence). The CDR3 region has the DNA TGTGCCTGGAGTGTAATCAGCACGGGCGATGAAGCTTTCTTT. It is translated as CAWSVISTGDEAFF.

This clone has only a few counts. CDR3 loop: CASSIVPRGHQPQHF. The CDR3 DNA sequence: TGTGCCAGTAGTATTGTCCCCAGGGGGCATCAGCCCCAGCATTTT. The chain is built from TRBV19 and TRBJ1-5, with 8 nucleotides matching TRBD1. Germline-derived CDR1 and CDR2 are LNHDA and SQIVND (reference sequence). The CDR3 has 15 residues. V shed 3 bases, J shed 5 bases, and the junction held 6 bases outside the gene matches.

The gene calls are TRBV6-2 or TRBV6-3 and TRBJ1-4; a weak D match, TRBD1 (5 bases). Per the germline V gene, CDR1 is MNHEY and CDR2 is SVGEGT. The V gene lost 5 bases and the J gene lost 11 bases, with 9 bases spanning the gap. The CDR3 totals 11 residues. The CDR3 bases are TGTGCCAGCAGTCCAGGGTTCAAACTGTTTTTT. This sequence encodes CASSPGFKLFF.

This chain connects TRBV10-2 to TRBJ2-7, with D unclear. Germline loops: CDR1 WSHSY, CDR2 SAAADI. V was trimmed by 4 bases and J by 2 bases, leaving 3 bases between them. The CDR3 totals 11 residues. CDR3 nucleotide sequence: TGCGCCAGCAGTGCCGCCTACGAGCAGTACTTC. Its protein product is CASSAAYEQYF.

The V gene is TRBV21-1, the J gene TRBJ1-5; TRBD1, as called in the table, went unchecked against the DNA. TRBV21-1 is termed a pseudogene. This CDR3 spans 15 amino acids. The CDR3 nucleotides read TGTGCCAGCAGCCGGACAGAGAATAGCAATCAGCCCCAGCATTTT. Residues: CASSRTENSNQPQHF.

This clone has just one count. The CDR3 reads CASSEGRNQPQHF. The CDR3 region has the DNA TGCGCCAGCAGTGAGGGACGAAATCAGCCCCAGCATTTT. The J gene is TRBJ1-5, the V gene TRBV10-2; D remains unclear. V was pared by 2 bases and J by 4 bases, with 6 bases between. From germline, CDR1 is WSHSY and CDR2 SAAADI. The CDR3 has 13 residues.

The chain links TRBV3-1 (or the pseudogene TRBV3-2) to TRBJ2-3; D possibly corresponds to TRBD1 (6 bases). Germline V CDR1 and CDR2: LGHDT, YNNKEL (reference sequence). The V end lost 5 bases, the J end lost 5 bases, and 17 bases lay between the germline ends. The CDR3 contains 15 residues. Written as DNA, the CDR3 is TGTGCCAGCAGCGAAGGCCTAACAGGGTTAGATACGCAGTATTTT. It is translated as CASSEGLTGLDTQYF.

This clone was observed a few times. The rearrangement links TRBV19 to TRBJ1-4, with unresolved D. The CDR3 loop spans 13 amino acids. Per the germline V gene, CDR1 is LNHDA and CDR2 is SQIVND (reference sequence). V gave up 3 bases and J gave up 4 bases, with 6 bases separating them. The DNA of the CDR3 is TGTGCCAGTAGTATTCGGGGTAATGAAAAACTGTTTTTT. This translates into CASSIRGNEKLFF.

The V call is TRBV6-5, the J call TRBJ1-2; TRBD1 aligns across 7 bases. CDR3 length: 13 amino acids. V lost 2 bases and J lost 8; bases outside the gene matches: 5. Germline V gene data show CDR1 as MNHEY and CDR2 as SVGAGI. The CDR3 loop is CASSYDRVLGYTF. The DNA of the CDR3 is TGTGCCAGCAGTTACGACAGGGTTCTCGGCTACACCTTC.

The chain combines TRBV7-9 with TRBJ2-7; TRBD1 or TRBD2 may be the D gene (5 bases each). Germline values: CDR1 SEHNR, CDR2 FQNEAQ (reference sequence). Trimming took off 1 base at V and 6 bases at J, with 19 bases between the two ends. The CDR3 contains 16 residues. CDR3 coding DNA: TGTGCCAGCAGCTTAGGCCGGACAAAAAGTGGGACCGAGCAGTACTTC. This translates into CASSLGRTKSGTEQYF.

This chain uses TRBV12-3 or TRBV12-4 with TRBJ2-7, with D hard to call. V was clipped by 5 bases and J by 4 bases, with 6 bases between them. CDR3 length: 11 amino acids. CDR3 in DNA: TGTGCCAGCAGTCAGGAGTACGAGCAGTACTTC. Translating it yields CASSQEYEQYF.

This clone has just a few counts. The chain employs TRBV9 and TRBJ1-4; tentatively, D is TRBD1 (6 bases). This CDR3 has 16 residues. CDR1 is SGDLS, CDR2 YYNGEE, per germline. The germline V and J ends were trimmed by 0 bases and 3 bases, with 12 bases remaining between them. CDR3 sequence (DNA): TGTGCCAGCAGCGTAGACCAGGGGACGGCTAATGAAAAACTGTTTTTT. Translating gives CASSVDQGTANEKLFF.

This clone was observed a single time. Other DNA sequences of this sample code for an identical CDR3. The V call is TRBV3-1 (or the pseudogene TRBV3-2), the J call TRBJ1-1, with D possibly matching TRBD1 (5 bases). The V end was cut by 0 bases, the J end by 6 bases, with 11 bases between. The CDR3 sequence is 14 residues long. Germline V gives CDR1 LGHDT, CDR2 YNNKEL (reference sequence). CDR3 amino acids: CASSQEVRGAEAFF. In nucleotides, the CDR3 is TGTGCCAGCAGCCAAGAGGTTCGGGGCGCTGAAGCTTTCTTT.

The rearrangement joins TRBV24-1 to TRBJ1-2; D unclear. Trimming cost V 1 base and J 7 bases, with 12 bases left between them. Germline lookup yields CDR1 KGHDR and CDR2 SFDVKD. The CDR3 contains 14 residues. The CDR3 nucleotides read TGTGCCACCAGTGATTTAGGCAGAGCTAGTGGCTACACCTTC. Residues: CATSDLGRASGYTF.

A single count supports this clone. The V gene is TRBV10-3, the J gene TRBJ1-2, with D hard to call. The CDR3 has 14 residues. V lost 0 bases and J lost 7, with 12 bases in between. In germline, CDR1 is ENHRY, CDR2 SYGVKD. The CDR3 spells CAISESPNKGGYTF. CDR3 in DNA: TGTGCCATCAGTGAGTCCCCTAACAAGGGTGGCTACACCTTC.

The chain uses TRBV5-1 and TRBJ2-5; tentative D call: TRBD1 (6 bases). Per germline, CDR1 SGHRS and CDR2 YFSETQ. This CDR3 has 13 residues. Trimming cost V 4 bases and J 5 bases, with 12 bases left between them. This CDR3 reads CASSTTGRETQYF. Here the CDR3 DNA reads TGCGCCAGCAGCACCACAGGGCGGGAGACCCAGTACTTC.